The 10 T cell receptor beta chains below come from one sample, sequenced in a study of blood T cell repertoires in COVID-19. The data were produced by immunoSEQ multiplex PCR, yet TCRdb's version contains in-frame clones alone and is incomplete. The repertoire holds about 210,000 clones, with approximately 90% as singletons. The sequencing input was peripheral blood. The receptor set was obtained from a man aged 65-85 years with acute or convalescent COVID-19.

The chain joins TRBV6-2 or TRBV6-3 to TRBJ2-7; 8 nucleotides line up with TRBD2. This CDR3 contains 15 residues. The ends lost 5 bases at V and 2 bases at J; junction bases unmatched: 8. Germline V gene lookup returns CDR1 MNHEY and CDR2 SVGEGT. The CDR3 here is CASSKIQREPYEQYF. The CDR3 DNA sequence: TGTGCCAGCAGTAAAATACAGCGGGAGCCCTACGAGCAGTACTTC.

The V and J genes are TRBV19 and TRBJ1-5, with D possibly matching TRBD1 (6 bases). The germline V and J ends were trimmed by 3 bases and 4 bases, with 10 bases remaining between them. The CDR3 consists of 14 residues. Germline lookup yields CDR1 LNHDA and CDR2 SQIVND (reference sequence). CDR3 DNA: TGTGCCAGTAGTATGTGGCAGGGGAATCAGCCCCAGCATTTT. Translation: CASSMWQGNQPQHF. Looking up the rest from reference TRBV19 and TRBJ1-5 gives the full variable domain: DGGITQSPKYLFRKEGQNVTLSCEQNLNHDAMYWYRQDPGQGLRLIYYSQIVNDFQKGDIAEGYSVSREKKESFPLTVTSAQKNPTAFYLCASSMWQGNQPQHFGDGTRLSIL.

This chain uses TRBV5-1 with TRBJ2-2; TRBD2 matches at 9 bases. The CDR3 covers 16 residues. Germline CDR1 and CDR2: SGHRS and YFSETQ. V shed 4 bases and J 1 base; nucleotides not matched to a gene: 5. CDR3 region: CASSLISGGNTGELFF. The CDR3 DNA is TGCGCCAGCAGCCTGATTAGCGGGGGGAACACCGGGGAGCTGTTTTTT.

The DNA of the CDR3 is TGTGCCAGCGCCCCCTGGGGGCGGGAGGTCACCTACGAGCAGTACTTC. Its translation: CASAPWGREVTYEQYF. This chain uses TRBV27 with TRBJ2-7, with 8 bases fitting TRBD2. The germline V gene encodes CDR1 MNHEY and CDR2 SMNVEV (reference sequence). V lost 8 bases and J lost 2; bases outside the gene matches: 14. The CDR3 contains 16 residues.

V usage is TRBV20-1 and J usage is TRBJ1-5; D possibly corresponds to TRBD1 (5 bases). This CDR3 region has 14 residues. Between the trimmed V and J ends, which lost 3 bases and 1 base, there was a span of 10 bases. CDR1 is DFQATT and CDR2 is SNEGSKA in the germline V gene (reference sequence). The CDR3 here is CSASSGASNQPQHF. The CDR3, as DNA: TGCAGTGCTAGTTCTGGGGCGAGCAATCAGCCCCAGCATTTT.

The rearrangement joins TRBV3-1 (or the pseudogene TRBV3-2) to TRBJ2-1; 14 nucleotides line up with TRBD2. V lost 6 bases, J lost 8 bases, and 6 bases stayed unmatched. Per germline, CDR1 LGHDT and CDR2 YNNKEL (reference sequence). There are 15 residues in the CDR3. The CDR3: CASSPGLAGAYEQFF. CDR3 coding DNA: TGTGCCAGCAGTCCGGGACTAGCGGGAGCCTATGAGCAGTTCTTC.

This rearrangement joins TRBV28 to TRBJ2-1, with TRBD2 matching 13 bases. Germline lookup yields CDR1 MDHEN and CDR2 SYDVKM. This CDR3 region has 18 residues. Trimming cost V 6 bases and J 7 bases; bases outside gene matches: 15. The CDR3 here is CASSRQTSGRPTGNEQFF. The CDR3 nucleotides read TGTGCCAGCAGCCGCCAGACTAGCGGGAGGCCAACGGGGAATGAGCAGTTCTTC.

This chain uses TRBV10-2 with TRBJ2-2; TRBD1 is a possible D gene (6 bases). The V end was cut by 6 bases, the J end by 6 bases, with 14 bases between. The germline gives CDR1 WSHSY, CDR2 SAAADI. The CDR3 loop spans 14 amino acids. CDR3 DNA: TGCGCCAGCAGGGACAGCTTGATAGCCGGGGAGCTGTTTTTT. Protein: CASRDSLIAGELFF.

This chain connects TRBV5-1 to TRBJ2-3; 7 bases are a match to TRBD2. Losses at the gene ends were 0 bases for V and 4 bases for J; bases not matched to a gene: 8. From germline, CDR1 is SGHRS and CDR2 YFSETQ. CDR3 size: 16 residues. This CDR3 reads CASSLATNRGADTQYF. DNA for the CDR3: TGCGCCAGCAGCTTGGCGACTAACCGGGGGGCAGATACGCAGTATTTT.

The chain uses TRBV10-3 and TRBJ2-2; 7 bases fit TRBD2. The germline gives CDR1 ENHRY, CDR2 SYGVKD. CDR3 length: 15 residues. The ends lost 6 bases at V and 4 bases at J; junction bases unmatched: 8. The CDR3, as DNA: TGTGCCATCAGGTCGTCGGGCGGGGGCACCGGGGAGCTGTTTTTT. This translates into CAIRSSGGGTGELFF.